The clone carrying this T cell receptor beta chain was observed many times. What it recognizes is unknown. V trimming: 5 bases; J trimming: 6 bases; junction bases outside the gene matches: 9. The CDR3 sequence is 15 residues long. Germline lookup yields CDR1 DFQATT and CDR2 SNEGSKA (reference sequence). This entry comes from a study of T cells after yellow fever vaccination. About the study: Fractions containing few cells were prepared with SMART-Seq v4 Ultra Low Input.

Broader study findings: Bulk-population clonotypes that are abundant could appear as contaminants in FACS-sorted repertoires. Post-booster repertoires again held most primary-vaccination clones (just under 97% CD4, around 90% CD8).

By 5'RACE template switching, TCR cDNA was produced, with a universal primer site and UMIs added in the process. One entry per CDR3 protein, called by TCRdb with MiXCR from the 5' RACE reads. The sample consists of a few hundred thousand distinct CDR3 sequences, approximately 4.2% of them appearing once. The sequence derives from a man younger than 35 who received the YFV17D yellow fever vaccine. The chain has TRBV20-1 and TRBJ2-1, with 11 positions matching TRBD1. The sequencing here drew on PBMCs, taken 5 days after the yellow fever booster vaccination. This chain's CDR3 is CSASPGTGGFNEQFF. The CDR3 DNA is TGCAGTGCTTCCCCCGGGACAGGGGGTTTCAATGAGCAGTTCTTC.